These 16 T cell receptor beta chains were all obtained from the same sample, sequenced in a study of breast tumors, draining lymph nodes, adjacent tissues. Axillary draining lymph nodes of breast cancer patients supplied the node samples. TCRdb fed the multiplex PCR reads into MiXCR, producing one record per CDR3 protein. This sample has approximately 300,000 distinct CDR3 sequences, with 30% found just once. Sequenced: axillary lymph node tissue. These receptors originate from a female donor with breast cancer. Some clones in this sample may be carry-over from other donors' samples.

This clonotype was seen at least ten times. V and J are TRBV7-2 and TRBJ2-7, with D possibly being TRBD1 (6 bases). The ends were cut back, 5 bases at V and 3 bases at J, with 17 bases in the middle. From germline, CDR1 is SGHTA and CDR2 FQGNSA. This CDR3 contains 15 residues. The DNA for the CDR3 is TGTGCCAGCAGCCCTGGACAGCCCGGGAACTACGAGCAGTACTTC. This gives the protein CASSPGQPGNYEQYF.

There are many counts of this clonotype. The V call is TRBV4-3, the J call TRBJ2-7; TRBD2 might be the D (5 bases). Germline CDR1 is LGHNA and CDR2 is YSLEER. The CDR3 loop spans 14 amino acids. V was shortened by 0 bases and J by 6 bases, with 12 bases between the two germline ends. CDR3 protein: CASSQDRTPGEQYF. As DNA, the CDR3 is TGCGCCAGCAGCCAAGACAGGACTCCAGGCGAGCAGTACTTC.

This rearrangement joins TRBV7-9 to TRBJ2-7, with 9 bases matching TRBD2. This CDR3 spans 17 amino acids. V was pared by 2 bases and J by 2 bases, with 10 bases of the junction left unmatched. In germline, CDR1 is SEHNR, CDR2 FQNEAQ (reference sequence). The CDR3 DNA follows: TGTGCCAGCAGCTTACAACCAGCGGGAGGAATACCCTACGAGCAGTACTTC. It is translated as CASSLQPAGGIPYEQYF. Full variable domain (outside the CDR3, taken from reference TRBV7-9 and TRBJ2-7): DTGVSQNPRHKITKRGQNVTFRCDPISEHNRLYWYRQTLGQGPEFLTYFQNEAQLEKSRLLSDRFSAERPKGSFSTLEIQRTEQGDSAMYLCASSLQPAGGIPYEQYFGPGTRLTVT.

There are many counts of this clonotype. The J gene is TRBJ1-2, the V gene TRBV24-1; TRBD1 matches at 7 bases. The CDR3 covers 12 residues. Germline CDR1 is KGHDR and CDR2 is SFDVKD. The ends lost 5 bases at V and 7 bases at J; junction bases unmatched: 3. This chain's CDR3 is CATSVGGFGYTF. The CDR3 DNA reads TGTGCCACCAGTGTAGGGGGCTTTGGCTACACCTTC.

About this clonotype itself: A read error is possible here, since a much larger clone lies one base away. This chain links TRBV5-1 with TRBJ2-7; the match to TRBD2 covers 7 bases. This CDR3 comprises 13 residues. V trimming: 4 bases; J trimming: 10 bases; junction bases outside the gene matches: 11. Looked up from germline, CDR1 is SGHRS and CDR2 is YFSETQ. CDR3 protein: CASSPRAGSDQYF. For the CDR3, the DNA is TGCGCCAGCAGCCCGAGAGCGGGAAGCGACCAGTACTTC.

This clonotype has a count of ten or more. The V call is TRBV7-8, the J call TRBJ2-1; D unclear. Germline-derived CDR1 and CDR2 are SGHVS and FQNEAQ. The V gene lost 1 base and the J gene lost 4 bases, with 8 bases spanning the gap. CDR3 length: 14 amino acids. CDR3 loop: CASSLELRYNEQFF. Here the CDR3 DNA reads TGTGCCAGCAGCTTAGAGCTACGGTACAATGAGCAGTTCTTC.

This clonotype was seen a single time. This chain joins TRBV7-2 and TRBJ1-4; 8 positions match TRBD1. The CDR3 has 14 residues. V was pared by 5 bases and J by 7 bases, with 6 bases of the junction left unmatched. Germline CDR1 is SGHTA and CDR2 is FQGNSA. The CDR3 spells CASSPGQESEKLFF. Here the CDR3 DNA reads TGTGCCAGCAGCCCGGGACAGGAGAGTGAAAAACTGTTTTTT.

This clonotype was seen ten or more times. This chain joins TRBV9 and TRBJ1-2; 8 bases are a match to TRBD1. With 4 bases clipped from V and 8 bases from J, the junction kept 16 bases outside the gene matches. The CDR3 spans 16 residues. The V gene's germline CDR1 is SGDLS and CDR2 YYNGEE. CDR3: CASSTPSGQGSRGYTF. The CDR3 DNA follows: TGTGCCAGCAGCACACCTTCTGGACAGGGTAGTAGAGGCTACACCTTC.

This clonotype was seen many times. The rearrangement links TRBV10-3 to TRBJ1-2; no definite D call. From germline, CDR1 is ENHRY and CDR2 SYGVKD. V lost 6 bases to trimming and J lost 0 bases, with 11 bases between them. The CDR3 has 14 amino acids. The CDR3 DNA reads TGTGCCATCAGGGAATCGGGCCCTAACTATGGCTACACCTTC. Residues: CAIRESGPNYGYTF.

This clonotype came up many times. V usage is TRBV11-2 and J usage is TRBJ1-6; D is perhaps TRBD1 (5 bases). V lost 5 bases and J lost 7, with 15 bases in between. This CDR3 is built from 15 residues. Germline V gene sequence: CDR1 SGHAT, CDR2 FQNNGV. The CDR3 bases are TGTGCCAGCAGCCCTAACGGGACCCCAAATTCACCCCTCCACTTT. Translating it yields CASSPNGTPNSPLHF.

This clonotype occurred many times. The genes are TRBV19 and TRBJ2-5; D is perhaps TRBD2 (7 bases). V was cut by 3 bases and J by 1 base, with 12 bases left in between. This CDR3 comprises 15 residues. Germline loops: CDR1 LNHDA, CDR2 SQIVND (reference sequence). This CDR3 is CASSIGGGFQETQYF. The CDR3 bases are TGTGCCAGTAGTATCGGCGGGGGCTTCCAAGAGACCCAGTACTTC.

A remark on this clonotype: This may come from a read error, since a much larger clone is one base off. The CDR3 DNA is TGTGCCAGCAGTTACTCGGGGGTGGGGGCCAAGGTCCTGACTTTC. Amino acids: CASSYSGVGAKVLTF. The V call is TRBV6-5, the J call TRBJ2-6; possibly TRBD1 for D (6 bases). The CDR3 covers 15 residues. Germline CDR1 reads MNHEY; CDR2 reads SVGAGI.

This chain links TRBV6-6 with TRBJ1-1; D remains ambiguous. V was pared by 5 bases and J by 0 bases, with 13 bases between. This CDR3 contains 15 residues. From germline, CDR1 is MNHNY and CDR2 SVGAGI (reference sequence). The CDR3: CASSPGRTLNTEAFF. CDR3 nucleotides: TGTGCCAGCAGTCCGGGCCGGACCCTGAACACTGAAGCTTTCTTT.

This clonotype has only one observation. Being one base from a much bigger clone, this may be a read error. CDR3 bases: TGTGCCGGCAGCTTAGTTGGGGCCTCTCAGCCCCAGCATTTT. This sequence encodes CAGSLVGASQPQHF. The chain employs TRBV11-2 and TRBJ1-5; maybe TRBD1 (5 bases). Germline CDR1 SGHAT, CDR2 FQNNGV. The CDR3 has 14 residues.

This clonotype was counted many times. V gene TRBV10-3 combines with J gene TRBJ2-7, with 7 bases that match TRBD2. With 10 bases clipped from V and 4 bases from J, the junction kept 4 bases outside the gene matches. The CDR3 is 11 amino acids. CDR1 is ENHRY, CDR2 SYGVKD, per germline. The CDR3 protein is CASAGDYEQYF. The CDR3 DNA sequence: TGTGCCAGCGCGGGGGATTACGAGCAGTACTTC.

The chain recombines TRBV20-1 with TRBJ1-6; 9 nucleotides align to TRBD1. Per the germline V gene, CDR1 is DFQATT and CDR2 is SNEGSKA (reference sequence). V was clipped by 2 bases and J by 10 bases; unmatched bases: 15. The CDR3 runs 17 residues. CDR3 in DNA: TGCAGTGCTAGAAAGCCACAGGGGGCCTTAGTTCGATCACCCCTCCACTTT. This translates into CSARKPQGALVRSPLHF.